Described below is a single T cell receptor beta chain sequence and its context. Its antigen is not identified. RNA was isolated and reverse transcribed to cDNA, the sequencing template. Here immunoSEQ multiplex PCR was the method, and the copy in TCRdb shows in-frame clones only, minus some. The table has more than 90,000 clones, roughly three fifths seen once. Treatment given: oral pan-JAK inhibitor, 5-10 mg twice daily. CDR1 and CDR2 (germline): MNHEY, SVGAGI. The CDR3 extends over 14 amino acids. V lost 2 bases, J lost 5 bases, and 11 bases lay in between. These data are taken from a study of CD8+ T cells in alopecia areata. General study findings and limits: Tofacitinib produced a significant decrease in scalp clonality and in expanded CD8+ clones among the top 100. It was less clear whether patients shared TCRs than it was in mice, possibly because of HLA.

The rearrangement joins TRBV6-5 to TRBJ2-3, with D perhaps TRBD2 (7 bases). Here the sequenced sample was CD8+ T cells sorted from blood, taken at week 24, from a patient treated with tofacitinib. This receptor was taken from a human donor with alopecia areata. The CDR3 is CASSYGGAKDTQYF. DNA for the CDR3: TGTGCCAGCAGTTACGGGGGGGCTAAAGATACGCAGTATTTT.